Listed here is a single TCR beta chain. This entry is derived from a study of blood T cell repertoires in COVID-19. Sequencing used immunoSEQ multiplex PCR; TCRdb keeps in-frame clones, though not all of them. The data hold under 200,000 clones, with just under 85% observed a single time. The CDR3 length is 18 residues. Germline CDR1 LGHDT, CDR2 YNNKEL (reference sequence). With 4 bases clipped from V and 0 bases from J, the junction kept 6 bases outside the gene matches. The genes are TRBV3-1 (or the pseudogene TRBV3-2) and TRBJ2-3; TRBD2 agrees at 14 bases. Sequences were obtained from peripheral blood. This sequence originates from a man in his forties who had recovered from COVID-19. CDR3 sequence reads: CASSPGLAGGPSTDTQYF. The CDR3 DNA is TGTGCCAGCAGCCCCGGACTAGCGGGAGGTCCCAGCACAGATACGCAGTATTTT.